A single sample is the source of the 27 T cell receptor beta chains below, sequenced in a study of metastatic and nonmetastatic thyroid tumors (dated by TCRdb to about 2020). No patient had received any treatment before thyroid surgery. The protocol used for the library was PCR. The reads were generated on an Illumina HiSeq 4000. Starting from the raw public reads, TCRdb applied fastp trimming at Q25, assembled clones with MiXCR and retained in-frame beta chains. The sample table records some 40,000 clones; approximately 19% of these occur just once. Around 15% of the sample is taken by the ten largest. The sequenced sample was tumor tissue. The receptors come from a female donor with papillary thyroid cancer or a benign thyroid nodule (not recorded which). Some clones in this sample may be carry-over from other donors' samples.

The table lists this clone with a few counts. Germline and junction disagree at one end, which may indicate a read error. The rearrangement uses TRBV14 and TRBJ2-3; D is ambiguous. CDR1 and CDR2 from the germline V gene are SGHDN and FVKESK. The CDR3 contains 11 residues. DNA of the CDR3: TGTGCCAGCAGCCCCGGGTATACGCAGTATTTC. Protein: CASSPGYTQYF.

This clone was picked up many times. CDR3 nucleotide sequence: TGTGCCAGTAGTGCAGGACAGGGAGGATGGAGCAATCAGCCCCAGCATTTT. Residues: CASSAGQGGWSNQPQHF. The chain joins TRBV19 to TRBJ1-5, with 8 bases lining up with TRBD1. The V gene end was trimmed by 5 bases and the J gene end by 1 base; junction bases not matched to a gene: 10. From germline, CDR1 is LNHDA and CDR2 SQIVND (reference sequence). CDR3 size: 17 residues.

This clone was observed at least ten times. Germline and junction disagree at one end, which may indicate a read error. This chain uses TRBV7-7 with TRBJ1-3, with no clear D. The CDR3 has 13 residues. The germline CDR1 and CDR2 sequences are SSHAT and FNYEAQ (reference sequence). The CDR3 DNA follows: TGTGCTAGCAGCTTGAACAGCGGAAACACCATATATTTT. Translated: CASSLNSGNTIYF.

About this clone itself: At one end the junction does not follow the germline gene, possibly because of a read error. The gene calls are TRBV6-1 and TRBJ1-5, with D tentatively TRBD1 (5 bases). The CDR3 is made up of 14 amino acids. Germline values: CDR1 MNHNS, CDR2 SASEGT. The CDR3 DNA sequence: TGTGCCGGCAGTGCTTCCAGGGAAGGTCAGCCCCAGCATTTT. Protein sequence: CAGSASREGQPQHF.

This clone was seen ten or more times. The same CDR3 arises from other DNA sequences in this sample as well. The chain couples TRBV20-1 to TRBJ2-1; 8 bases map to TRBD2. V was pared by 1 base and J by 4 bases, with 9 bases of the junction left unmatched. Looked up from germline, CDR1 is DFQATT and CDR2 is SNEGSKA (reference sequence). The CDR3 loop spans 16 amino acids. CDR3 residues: CSARGRGGPSYNEQFF. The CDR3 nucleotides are TGCAGTGCTAGAGGTCGCGGGGGGCCTAGTTACAATGAGCAGTTCTTC.

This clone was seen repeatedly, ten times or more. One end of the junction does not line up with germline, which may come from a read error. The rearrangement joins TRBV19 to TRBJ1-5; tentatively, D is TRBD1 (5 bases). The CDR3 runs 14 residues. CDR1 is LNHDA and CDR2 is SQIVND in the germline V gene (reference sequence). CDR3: CASSLELRDQPQHF. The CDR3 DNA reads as TGTGCCAGTAGTTTAGAACTCAGGGATCAGCCCCAGCATTTT. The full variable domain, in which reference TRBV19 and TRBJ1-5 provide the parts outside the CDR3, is DGGITQSPKYLFRKEGQNVTLSCEQNLNHDAMYWYRQDPGQGLRLIYYSQIVNDFQKGDIAEGYSVSREKKESFPLTVTSAQKNPTAFYLCASSLELRDQPQHFGDGTRLSIL.

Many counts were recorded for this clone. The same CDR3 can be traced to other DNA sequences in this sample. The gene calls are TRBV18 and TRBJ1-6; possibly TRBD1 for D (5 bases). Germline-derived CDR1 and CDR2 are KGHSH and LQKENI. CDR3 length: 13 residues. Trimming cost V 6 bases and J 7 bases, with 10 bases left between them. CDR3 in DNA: TGTGCCAGCTCCCCCGGGACCAATTCACCCCTCCACTTT. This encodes CASSPGTNSPLHF.

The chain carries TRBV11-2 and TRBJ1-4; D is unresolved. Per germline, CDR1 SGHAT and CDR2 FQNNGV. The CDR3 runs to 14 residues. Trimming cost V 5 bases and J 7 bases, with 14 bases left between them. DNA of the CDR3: TGTGCCAGCAGCCAGACATTCAGCCGTGAAAAACTGTTTTTT. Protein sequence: CASSQTFSREKLFF. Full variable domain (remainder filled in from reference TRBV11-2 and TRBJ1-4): EAGVAQSPRYKIIEKRQSVAFWCNPISGHATLYWYQQILGQGPKLLIQFQNNGVVDDSQLPKDRFSAERLKGVDSTLKIQPAKLEDSAVYLCASSQTFSREKLFFGSGTQLSVL.

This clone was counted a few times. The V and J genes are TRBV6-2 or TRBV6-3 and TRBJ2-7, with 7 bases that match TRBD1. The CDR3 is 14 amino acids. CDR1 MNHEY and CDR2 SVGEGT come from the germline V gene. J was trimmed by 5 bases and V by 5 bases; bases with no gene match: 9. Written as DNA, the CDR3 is TGTGCCAGCAGTAACCGACAGGGCAGGGACGAGCAGTACTTC. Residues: CASSNRQGRDEQYF.

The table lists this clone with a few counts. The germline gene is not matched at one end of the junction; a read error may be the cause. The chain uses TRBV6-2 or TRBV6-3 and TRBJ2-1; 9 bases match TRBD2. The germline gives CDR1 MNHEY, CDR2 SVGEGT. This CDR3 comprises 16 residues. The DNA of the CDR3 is TGTGCCAGCATTTACTCTCAGCGGGAGGTCCGTTATGAGCAGTTCTTC. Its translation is CASIYSQREVRYEQFF.

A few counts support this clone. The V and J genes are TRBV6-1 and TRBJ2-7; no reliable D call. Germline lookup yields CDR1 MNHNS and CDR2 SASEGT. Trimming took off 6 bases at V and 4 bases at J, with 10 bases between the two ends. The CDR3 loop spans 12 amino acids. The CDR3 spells CASSRTGYEQYF. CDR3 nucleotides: TGTGCCAGCAGCCGGACGGGTTACGAGCAGTACTTC.

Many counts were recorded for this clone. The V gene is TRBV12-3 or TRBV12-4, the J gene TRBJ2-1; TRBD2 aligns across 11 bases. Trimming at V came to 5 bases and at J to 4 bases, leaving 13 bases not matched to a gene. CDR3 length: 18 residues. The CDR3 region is CASSPAGTSGGRYNEQFF. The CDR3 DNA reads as TGTGCCAGCAGTCCGGCAGGAACTAGCGGGGGCCGGTACAATGAGCAGTTCTTC.

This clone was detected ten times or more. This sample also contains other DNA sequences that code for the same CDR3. CDR3 sequence (DNA): TGCAGCGCGGGGACAGGGTACTACGAGCAGTACTTC. Amino acids: CSAGTGYYEQYF. The rearrangement links TRBV29-1 to TRBJ2-7; 9 nucleotides align to TRBD1. This CDR3 has 12 amino acids. V lost 7 bases to trimming and J lost 3 bases; unmatched junction nucleotides: 4. The germline V gene encodes CDR1 SQVTM and CDR2 ANQGSEA.

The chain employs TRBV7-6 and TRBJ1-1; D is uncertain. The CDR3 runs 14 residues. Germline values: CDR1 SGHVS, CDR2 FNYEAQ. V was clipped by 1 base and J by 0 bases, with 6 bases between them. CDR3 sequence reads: CASSLEAVNTEAFF. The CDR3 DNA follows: TGTGCCAGCAGCTTAGAGGCAGTGAACACTGAAGCTTTCTTT. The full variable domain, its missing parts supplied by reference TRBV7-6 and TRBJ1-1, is GAGVSQSPRYKVTKRGQDVALRCDPISGHVSLYWYRQALGQGPEFLTYFNYEAQQDKSGLPNDRFSAERPEGSISTLTIQRTEQRDSAMYRCASSLEAVNTEAFFGQGTRLTVV.

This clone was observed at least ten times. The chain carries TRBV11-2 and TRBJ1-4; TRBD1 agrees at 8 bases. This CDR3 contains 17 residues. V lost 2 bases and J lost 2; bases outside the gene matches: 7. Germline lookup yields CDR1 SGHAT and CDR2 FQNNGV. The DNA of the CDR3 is TGTGCCAGCAGCTTAAGTGGCAGGGGGCTGACTAATGAAAAACTGTTTTTT. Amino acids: CASSLSGRGLTNEKLFF. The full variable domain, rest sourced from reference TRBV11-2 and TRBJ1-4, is EAGVAQSPRYKIIEKRQSVAFWCNPISGHATLYWYQQILGQGPKLLIQFQNNGVVDDSQLPKDRFSAERLKGVDSTLKIQPAKLEDSAVYLCASSLSGRGLTNEKLFFGSGTQLSVL.

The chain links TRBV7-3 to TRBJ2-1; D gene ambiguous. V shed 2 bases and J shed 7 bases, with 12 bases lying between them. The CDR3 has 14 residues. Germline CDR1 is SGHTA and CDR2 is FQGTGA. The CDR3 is CASSLYGQGNEQFF. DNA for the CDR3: TGTGCCAGCAGCTTATACGGCCAAGGAAATGAGCAGTTCTTC.

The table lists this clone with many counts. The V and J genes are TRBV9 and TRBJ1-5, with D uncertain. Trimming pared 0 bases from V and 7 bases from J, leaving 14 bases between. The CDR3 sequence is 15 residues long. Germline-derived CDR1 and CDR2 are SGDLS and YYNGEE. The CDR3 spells CASSVGTLLSQPQHF. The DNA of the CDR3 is TGTGCCAGCAGCGTAGGGACCTTACTGAGCCAGCCCCAGCATTTT.

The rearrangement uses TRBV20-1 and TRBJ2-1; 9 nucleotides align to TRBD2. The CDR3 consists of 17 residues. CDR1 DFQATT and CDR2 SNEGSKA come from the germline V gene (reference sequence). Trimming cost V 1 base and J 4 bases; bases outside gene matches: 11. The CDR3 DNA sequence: TGCAGTGCTAGAGCTCGGACTAGCGTGAGTGGGTACAATGAGCAGTTCTTC. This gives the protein CSARARTSVSGYNEQFF.

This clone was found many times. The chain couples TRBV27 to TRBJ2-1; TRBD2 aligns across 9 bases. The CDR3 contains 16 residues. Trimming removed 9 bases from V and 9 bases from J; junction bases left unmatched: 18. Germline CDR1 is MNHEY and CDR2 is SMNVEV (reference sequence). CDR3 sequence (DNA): TGTGCCAGTTCGATGTTATCCGGGACTAGCTTCAGTGAGCAGTTCTTC. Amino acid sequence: CASSMLSGTSFSEQFF.

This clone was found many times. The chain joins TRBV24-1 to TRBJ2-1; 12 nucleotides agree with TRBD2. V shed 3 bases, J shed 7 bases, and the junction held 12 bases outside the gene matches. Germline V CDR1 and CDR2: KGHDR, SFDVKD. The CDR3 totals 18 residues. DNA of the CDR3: TGTGCCACCAGTGATCGGACTAGCGGGGTCTCGCGGGGAAATGAGCAGTTCTTC. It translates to CATSDRTSGVSRGNEQFF.

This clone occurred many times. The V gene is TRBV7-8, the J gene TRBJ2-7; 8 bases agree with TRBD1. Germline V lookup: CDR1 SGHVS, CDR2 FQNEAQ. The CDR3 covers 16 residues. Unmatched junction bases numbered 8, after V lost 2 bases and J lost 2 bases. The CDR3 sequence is CASSLLGTGVTYEQYF. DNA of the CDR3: TGTGCCAGCAGCTTACTCGGGACAGGTGTTACCTACGAGCAGTACTTC.

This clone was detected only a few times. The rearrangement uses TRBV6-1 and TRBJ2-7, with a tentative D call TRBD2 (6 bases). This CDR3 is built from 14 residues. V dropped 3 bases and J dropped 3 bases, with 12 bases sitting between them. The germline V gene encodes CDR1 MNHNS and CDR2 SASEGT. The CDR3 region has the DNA TGTGCCAGCAGTGATACTAGCATCGACTACGAGCAGTACTTC. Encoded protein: CASSDTSIDYEQYF.

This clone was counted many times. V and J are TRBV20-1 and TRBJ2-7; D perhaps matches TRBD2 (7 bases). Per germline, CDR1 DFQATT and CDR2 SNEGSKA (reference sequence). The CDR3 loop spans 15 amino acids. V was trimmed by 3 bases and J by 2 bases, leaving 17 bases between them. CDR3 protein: CSARLGGQGPYEQYF. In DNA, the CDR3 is TGCAGTGCTAGGTTGGGGGGGCAAGGCCCCTACGAGCAGTACTTC.

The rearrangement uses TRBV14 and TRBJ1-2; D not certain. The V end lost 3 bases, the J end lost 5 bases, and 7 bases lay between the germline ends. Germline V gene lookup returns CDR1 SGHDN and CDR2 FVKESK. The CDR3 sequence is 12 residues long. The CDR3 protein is CASSQTRYGYTF. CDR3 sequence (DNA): TGTGCCAGCAGCCAGACACGGTATGGCTACACCTTC. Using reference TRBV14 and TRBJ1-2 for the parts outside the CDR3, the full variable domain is EAGVTQFPSHSVIEKGQTVTLRCDPISGHDNLYWYRRVMGKEIKFLLHFVKESKQDESGMPNNRFLAERTGGTYSTLKVQPAELEDSGVYFCASSQTRYGYTFGSGTRLTVV.

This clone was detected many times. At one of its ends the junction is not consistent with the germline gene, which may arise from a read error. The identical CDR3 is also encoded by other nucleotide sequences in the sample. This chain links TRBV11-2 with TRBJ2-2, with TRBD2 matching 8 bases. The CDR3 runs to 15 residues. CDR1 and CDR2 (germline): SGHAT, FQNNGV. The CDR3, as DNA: TGTGCCAGCAGCTCGGGACTAGGGAACACCGGGGAGCTGTTCTTT. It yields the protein CASSSGLGNTGELFF.

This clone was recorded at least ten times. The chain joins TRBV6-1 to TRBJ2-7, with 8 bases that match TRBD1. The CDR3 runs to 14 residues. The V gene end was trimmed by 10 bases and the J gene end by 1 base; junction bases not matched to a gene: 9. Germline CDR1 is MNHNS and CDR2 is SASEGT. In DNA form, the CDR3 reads TGTGCCATCGGTGGACAGGGCACATCCTACGAGCAGTACTTC. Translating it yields CAIGGQGTSYEQYF.

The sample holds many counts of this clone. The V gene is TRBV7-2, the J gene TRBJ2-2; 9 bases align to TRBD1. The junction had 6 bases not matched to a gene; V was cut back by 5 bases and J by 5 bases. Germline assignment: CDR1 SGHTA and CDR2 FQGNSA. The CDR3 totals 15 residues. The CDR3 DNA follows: TGTGCCAGCAGCCTGACAGGGGGAGGTACCGGGGAGCTGTTTTTT. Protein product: CASSLTGGGTGELFF.